One and the same sample provided the 25 T cell receptor beta chains below, sequenced in a study of CD8 T cells in Susac syndrome. RNA amounts of roughly 0.5 to 1 ug underwent reverse transcription with random hexamers. MiXCR, applied by TCRdb to the immunoSEQ multiplex PCR reads, yields one record per CDR3 protein. The table lists approximately 120,000 distinct CDR3 sequences, around 90% of them singletons, with over 0.12% in the top ten. Input material: CD4+ T cells from PBMCs. The receptors derive from a human donor in good health.

The table lists this clonotype with a count of one. The chain combines TRBV12-3 or TRBV12-4 with TRBJ1-3; D unclear. V was pared by 6 bases and J by 3 bases, with 12 bases between. The CDR3 runs to 14 residues. The CDR3 spells CASSSGVGGNTIYF. The CDR3 DNA sequence: TGTGCCAGCAGCTCCGGAGTGGGTGGAAACACCATATATTTT.

The rearrangement joins TRBV4-1 to TRBJ2-7, with D possibly matching TRBD2 (5 bases). The germline V gene has CDR1 MGHRA and CDR2 YSYEKL. Trimming removed 0 bases from V and 2 bases from J, with 14 bases in between. This CDR3 has 16 amino acids. The CDR3 nucleotides read TGCGCCAGCAGCCAAGATTTGGGAGCGCTTACCTACGAGCAGTACTTC. It translates to CASSQDLGALTYEQYF.

The J gene is TRBJ1-5, the V gene TRBV20-1; perhaps TRBD1 as D (6 bases). CDR1 and CDR2 from the germline V gene are DFQATT and SNEGSKA (reference sequence). V shed 6 bases and J shed 3 bases, with 12 bases lying between them. CDR3 length: 13 amino acids. CDR3 amino acids: CSAPRGLNQPQHF. CDR3 DNA: TGCAGTGCCCCCAGGGGACTCAATCAGCCCCAGCATTTT.

The count of this clonotype is one. The J gene is TRBJ2-3, the V gene TRBV20-1, with D tentatively TRBD2 (6 bases). The germline gives CDR1 DFQATT, CDR2 SNEGSKA (reference sequence). CDR3 length: 15 residues. V lost 2 bases and J lost 1, with 13 bases in between. The CDR3 coding sequence is TGCAGTGCTAGATCGGCTAGCGAGCGCACAGATACGCAGTATTTT. It translates to CSARSASERTDTQYF.

This chain uses TRBV7-3 with TRBJ2-1, with D perhaps assigned TRBD1 or TRBD2 (7 bases each). V dropped 5 bases and J dropped 1 base, with 12 bases sitting between them. Germline V CDR1 and CDR2: SGHTA, FQGTGA. The CDR3 extends over 15 amino acids. The CDR3 is CASSAGGGSYNEQFF. DNA for the CDR3: TGTGCCAGCAGCGCAGGGGGGGGTTCCTACAATGAGCAGTTCTTC.

The rearrangement links TRBV14 to TRBJ2-3; D is unclear. The CDR3 has 14 amino acids. Germline V CDR1 and CDR2: SGHDN, FVKESK. V lost 5 bases, J lost 1 base, and 10 bases lay in between. CDR3 in DNA: TGTGCCAGCAGCTGGGTTGATGGCACAGATACGCAGTATTTT. It codes for CASSWVDGTDTQYF.

The chain is built from TRBV11-1 and TRBJ2-2; the match to TRBD2 covers 8 bases. The CDR3 totals 17 residues. Trimming removed 0 bases from V and 0 bases from J; junction bases left unmatched: 3. CDR1 and CDR2 (germline): SGHAT, FQDESV (reference sequence). Here the CDR3 reads CASSLASSGANTGELFF. The CDR3 DNA reads as TGTGCCAGCAGCTTAGCTAGTAGCGGGGCGAACACCGGGGAGCTGTTTTTT. The full variable domain, rest sourced from reference TRBV11-1 and TRBJ2-2, is EAEVAQSPRYKITEKSQAVAFWCDPISGHATLYWYRQILGQGPELLVQFQDESVVDDSQLPKDRFSAERLKGVDSTLKIQPAELGDSAMYLCASSLASSGANTGELFFGEGSRLTVL.

The CDR3 nucleotides are TGTGCCAGCAGCTTAAGTGTACGACGTGGCGGGACAGGGCCCAATCAGCCCCAGCATTTT. This encodes CASSLSVRRGGTGPNQPQHF. The chain is built from TRBV11-2 and TRBJ1-5, with 9 bases fitting TRBD1. V was clipped by 2 bases and J by 3 bases; unmatched bases: 17. Per germline, CDR1 SGHAT and CDR2 FQNNGV. CDR3 size: 20 residues.

The CDR3 sequence is CASSYNRGPNTEAFF. Written as DNA, the CDR3 is TGTGCCAGCAGTTATAACAGGGGGCCCAACACTGAAGCTTTCTTT. This chain links TRBV6-5 with TRBJ1-1; 9 positions match TRBD1. Germline V CDR1 and CDR2: MNHEY, SVGAGI. The CDR3 has 15 amino acids. The trim removed 3 bases at V and 2 bases at J, leaving 4 bases unmatched.

The chain is built from TRBV7-9 and TRBJ1-5, with D possibly being TRBD1 (5 bases). CDR3 length equals 13 residues. The V and J ends lost 7 bases and 4 bases respectively, with 11 bases between them. From germline, CDR1 is SEHNR and CDR2 FQNEAQ (reference sequence). CDR3 region: CASTLGVNQPQHF. In nucleotides, the CDR3 is TGTGCCAGCACCCTGGGGGTAAATCAGCCCCAGCATTTT.

J is TRBJ1-5 and V is TRBV7-2; 9 bases are a match to TRBD1. J was trimmed by 4 bases and V by 4 bases; bases with no gene match: 2. Germline V CDR1 and CDR2: SGHTA, FQGNSA. This CDR3 comprises 14 residues. The CDR3 loop is CASSSGQGNQPQHF. The CDR3 DNA reads as TGTGCCAGCAGCTCGGGACAGGGTAATCAGCCCCAGCATTTT.

This chain uses TRBV7-2 with TRBJ2-5; a possible D gene is TRBD1 (5 bases). The V and J ends lost 5 bases and 5 bases respectively, with 15 bases between them. From germline, CDR1 is SGHTA and CDR2 FQGNSA. CDR3 length: 14 residues. CDR3: CASSPDQGRETQYF. The CDR3 bases are TGTGCCAGCAGCCCCGACCAGGGAAGGGAGACCCAGTACTTC.

The V gene is TRBV7-2, the J gene TRBJ2-6, with D perhaps given as TRBD1 or TRBD2 (6 bases each). The V gene lost 1 base and the J gene lost 5 bases, with 12 bases spanning the gap. The germline V gene has CDR1 SGHTA and CDR2 FQGNSA. This CDR3 spans 16 amino acids. DNA of the CDR3: TGTGCCAGCAGCTTAGATACAGGGACTCGGGCCAACGTCCTGACTTTC. Translation gives CASSLDTGTRANVLTF.

The gene calls are TRBV5-1 and TRBJ1-4; the match to TRBD1 covers 9 bases. This CDR3 has 14 amino acids. V lost 4 bases, J lost 7 bases, and 5 bases stayed unmatched. Looked up from germline, CDR1 is SGHRS and CDR2 is YFSETQ. The CDR3 loop is CASSGDRVGEKLFF. DNA of the CDR3: TGCGCCAGCAGCGGGGACAGGGTCGGTGAAAAACTGTTTTTT.

The chain employs TRBV30 and TRBJ1-1, with TRBD1 as a possible D gene (5 bases). Germline CDR1 is GTSNPN and CDR2 is SVGIG (reference sequence). V lost 4 bases, J lost 1 base, and 22 bases lay in between. The CDR3 has 17 amino acids. The CDR3 is CAWISLVQRTGNTEAFF. The CDR3 DNA reads TGTGCCTGGATCTCCCTCGTTCAAAGAACAGGGAACACTGAAGCTTTCTTT.

V gene TRBV20-1 combines with J gene TRBJ2-7, with 12 bases matching TRBD1. The CDR3 consists of 14 residues. The V segment lost 1 base and the J segment 3 bases; nucleotides outside the gene matches: 1. From germline, CDR1 is DFQATT and CDR2 SNEGSKA (reference sequence). CDR3: CSARGDRGLYEQYF. CDR3 coding DNA: TGCAGTGCTAGAGGGGACAGGGGGCTCTACGAGCAGTACTTC.

The V gene is TRBV9, the J gene TRBJ2-5; TRBD2 matches at 9 bases. Germline V gene data show CDR1 as SGDLS and CDR2 as YYNGEE. This CDR3 contains 14 residues. After removal of 3 bases from V and 3 bases from J, the junction contained 3 bases not matched to a gene. The CDR3 here is CASSASSGEETQYF. DNA of the CDR3: TGTGCCAGCAGCGCTTCTAGCGGGGAAGAGACCCAGTACTTC.

This rearrangement joins TRBV23-1 to TRBJ1-5, with D unresolved. TRBV23-1 is an ORF, and what it does is uncertain. V lost 0 bases to trimming and J lost 5 bases, with 11 bases between them. The CDR3 is 15 residues long. CDR3 nucleotide sequence: TGCGCCAGCAGTCAATCGTGCAGTGATTATCAGCCCCAGCATTTT. This gives the protein CASSQSCSDYQPQHF.

The chain is built from TRBV6-5 and TRBJ1-1, with D perhaps TRBD1 (6 bases). The V and J ends lost 0 bases and 5 bases respectively, with 19 bases between them. Germline CDR1 reads MNHEY; CDR2 reads SVGAGI. This CDR3 has 17 residues. CDR3 bases: TGTGCCAGCAGTTACTCGATAGCAGGGGCCCGGGAGACTGAAGCTTTCTTT. It yields the protein CASSYSIAGARETEAFF.

The rearrangement joins TRBV12-3 or TRBV12-4 to TRBJ2-7, with D perhaps being TRBD1 or TRBD2 (6 bases each). V was pared by 5 bases and J by 2 bases, with 13 bases between. The CDR3 covers 14 residues. The CDR3 region has the DNA TGTGCCAGCAGTCGCGGGACAAAGACCTACGAGCAGTACTTC. This encodes CASSRGTKTYEQYF.

This chain connects TRBV7-2 to TRBJ2-1; 10 bases map to TRBD2. V was clipped by 6 bases and J by 13 bases; unmatched bases: 18. Germline CDR1 SGHTA, CDR2 FQGNSA. CDR3 length equals 16 residues. In DNA, the CDR3 is TGTGCCAGCAGTCAAGCGGGGGGGTCTAGTCAGGGGTTTCAGTTCTTC. Encoded protein: CASSQAGGSSQGFQFF.

The rearrangement links TRBV18 to TRBJ2-2; TRBD2 might be the D (6 bases). This CDR3 has 16 residues. From germline, CDR1 is KGHSH and CDR2 LQKENI. V was shortened by 3 bases and J by 0 bases, with 11 bases between the two germline ends. CDR3 amino acids: CASSPGLPANTGELFF. The CDR3 nucleotides read TGTGCCAGCTCACCGGGACTTCCTGCGAACACCGGGGAGCTGTTTTTT.

The gene calls are TRBV4-3 and TRBJ1-1; D not certain. The CDR3 length is 14 residues. CDR1 and CDR2 (germline): LGHNA, YSLEER. V was clipped by 0 bases and J by 3 bases, with 8 bases between them. The CDR3 region has the DNA TGCGCCAGCAGCCAAGATCTGGCGGACACTGAAGCTTTCTTT. Protein sequence: CASSQDLADTEAFF.

This clonotype was detected a few times. V gene TRBV6-1 combines with J gene TRBJ2-2; D remains unclear. The germline V gene has CDR1 MNHNS and CDR2 SASEGT. This CDR3 spans 13 amino acids. With 7 bases removed from V and 4 bases from J, the gap between germline ends came to 10 bases. The CDR3 spells CASKRITTGELFF. CDR3 DNA: TGTGCCAGCAAAAGGATTACCACCGGGGAGCTGTTTTTT.

V usage is TRBV20-1 and J usage is TRBJ2-1, with 9 nucleotides matching TRBD2. Germline V gene lookup returns CDR1 DFQATT and CDR2 SNEGSKA (reference sequence). V lost 3 bases, J lost 10 bases, and 7 bases stayed unmatched. This CDR3 comprises 13 residues. CDR3 DNA sequence: TGCAGTGCTAGGTCTAGCGGGACGAGGGAGCAGTTCTTC. Amino acids: CSARSSGTREQFF.